Here is one TCR beta chain with its context. The sample is drawn from a study of blood T cell repertoires in COVID-19. Study background: Collection of acute and convalescent COVID-19 samples took place in the United States, Italy and Spain. From T cells, B-cell-depleted T cells, or PBMCs came the material, which was cDNA or gDNA.

The authors' processing: Estimation of nucleated cell counts relied on the amplification of reference gene primers. This table comes from immunoSEQ multiplex PCR, and its TCRdb copy is limited to in-frame clones, with some not included. V and J calls and clone size are as listed in that table; D and trimming were resolved from the DNA. The table includes 140,000 or so clones, around 90% detected once. The CDR3 spans 15 residues. The germline V gene encodes CDR1 MNHEY and CDR2 SVGAGI. V was shortened by 7 bases and J by 3 bases, with 18 bases between the two germline ends. The gene calls are TRBV6-5 and TRBJ1-1; D unclear. Sequenced sample: peripheral blood. The source of this sequence is a woman in her forties or fifties with acute or convalescent COVID-19. This chain's CDR3 is CASTPTLGGDTEAFF. Here the CDR3 DNA reads TGTGCCAGCACCCCAACACTTGGCGGGGACACTGAAGCTTTCTTT.